This T cell receptor (beta chain) was captured by sequencing in a study of blood T cell repertoires in COVID-19. On the study more broadly: There were acute and convalescent COVID-19 samples, and they came from the United States, Italy and Spain. T cells, B-cell-depleted T cells, or PBMCs supplied cDNA or gDNA.

Per the study methods: Using reference gene primer amplification, nucleated cell counts were estimated. TCRdb's table, derived via immunoSEQ multiplex PCR, lists solely in-frame clones and lacks some. That table gives V, J and clone size, and the DNA gave D and trimming. Of some 700,000 clones in the sample, 75% to 90% were seen once. Germline loops: CDR1 ENHRY, CDR2 SYGVKD. The CDR3 runs to 16 residues. V shed 0 bases and J shed 0 bases, with 8 bases lying between them. This TCR was sampled from a young woman with acute or convalescent COVID-19. The sequenced sample consisted of peripheral blood. J is TRBJ1-4 and V is TRBV10-3; the D gene is possibly TRBD1 (5 bases). The CDR3 protein is CAISESRGATNEKLFF. DNA of the CDR3: TGTGCCATCAGTGAGTCTCGGGGGGCAACTAATGAAAAACTGTTTTTT.